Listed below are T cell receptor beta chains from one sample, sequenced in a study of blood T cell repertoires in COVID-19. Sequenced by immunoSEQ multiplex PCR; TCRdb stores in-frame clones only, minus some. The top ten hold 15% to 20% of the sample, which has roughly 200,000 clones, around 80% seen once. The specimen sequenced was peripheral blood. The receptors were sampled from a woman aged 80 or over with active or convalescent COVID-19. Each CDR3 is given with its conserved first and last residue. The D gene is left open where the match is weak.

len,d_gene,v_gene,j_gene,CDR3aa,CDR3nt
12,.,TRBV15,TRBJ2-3,CATSRDWDTQYF,TGTGCCACCAGCAGGGACTGGGATACGCAGTATTTT
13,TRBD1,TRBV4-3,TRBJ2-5,CASSQTGEETQYF,TGCGCCAGCAGCCAGACAGGGGAAGAGACCCAGTACTTC
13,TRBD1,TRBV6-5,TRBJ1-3,CATVQGAGNTIYF,TGTGCCACCGTCCAGGGGGCTGGAAACACCATATATTTT
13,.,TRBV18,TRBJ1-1,CASSLQGETEAFF,TGTGCCAGCTCCCTACAGGGTGAAACTGAAGCTTTCTTT
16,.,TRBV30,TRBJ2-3,CAWSVHGESGTDTQYF,TGTGCCTGGAGTGTACATGGGGAGTCGGGCACAGATACGCAGTATTTT
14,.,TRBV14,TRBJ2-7,CASSHNRGPAEQYF,TGTGCCAGCAGCCATAACCGCGGCCCCGCCGAGCAGTACTTC
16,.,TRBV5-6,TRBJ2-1,CASSLVFRGNHNEQFF,TGTGCCAGCAGCTTGGTTTTCCGGGGGAACCACAATGAGCAGTTCTTC
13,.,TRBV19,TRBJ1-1,CASSIDLGPEAFF,TGTGCCAGTAGTATAGATCTCGGTCCTGAAGCTTTCTTT
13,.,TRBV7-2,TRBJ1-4,CASSRAGFEKLFF,TGTGCCAGCAGTAGGGCGGGGTTTGAAAAACTGTTTTTT
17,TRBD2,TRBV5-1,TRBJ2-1,CASSPDPAGGPYNEQFF,TGCGCCAGCAGCCCGGACCCCGCGGGAGGGCCGTACAATGAGCAGTTCTTC
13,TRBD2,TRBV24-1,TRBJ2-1,CATSEAGGYEQFF,TGTGCCACCAGTGAGGCGGGAGGTTATGAGCAGTTCTTC
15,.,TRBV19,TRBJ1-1,CASSIQGMGKTEAFF,TGTGCCAGTAGTATACAGGGTATGGGGAAGACTGAAGCTTTCTTT
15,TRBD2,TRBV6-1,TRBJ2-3,CASREDTWEGDTQYF,TGTGCCAGCAGGGAAGACACCTGGGAGGGGGATACGCAGTATTTT
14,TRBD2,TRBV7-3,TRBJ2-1,CASSRTSGDNEQFF,TGTGCCAGCAGCCGGACTAGCGGAGACAATGAGCAGTTCTTC
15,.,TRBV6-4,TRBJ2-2,CASSDSGGNTGELFF,TGTGCCAGCAGTGACTCTGGGGGCAACACCGGGGAGCTGTTTTTT
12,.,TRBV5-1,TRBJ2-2,CASSLAAGELFF,TGCGCCAGCAGCTTGGCCGCCGGGGAGCTGTTTTTT
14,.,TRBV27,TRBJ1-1,CASSITGTRTEAFF,TGTGCCAGCAGTATTACAGGGACGCGGACTGAAGCTTTCTTT
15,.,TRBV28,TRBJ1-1,CASSFSGSLNTEAFF,TGTGCCAGCAGTTTTAGCGGATCCTTGAACACTGAAGCTTTCTTT
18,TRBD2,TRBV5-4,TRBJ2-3,CASSPGTSGETSADTQYF,TGTGCCAGCAGCCCTGGGACTAGCGGGGAAACCAGCGCAGATACGCAGTATTTT
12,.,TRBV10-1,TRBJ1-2,CASRPDSPGYTF,TGCGCCAGCAGACCCGACAGTCCGGGCTACACCTTC
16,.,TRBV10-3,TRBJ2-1,CAISGRPGSSYNEQFF,TGTGCCATCAGTGGACGACCGGGGAGCTCCTACAATGAGCAGTTCTTC
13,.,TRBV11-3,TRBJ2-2,CASSRVRTGELFF,TGTGCCAGCAGCCGGGTACGGACCGGGGAGCTGTTTTTT
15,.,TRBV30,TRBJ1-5,CAWSVSSLSNQPQHF,TGTGCCTGGAGTGTATCCAGTCTTAGCAATCAGCCCCAGCATTTT